Listed here are 16 T cell receptor beta chains from one sample, sequenced in a study of control samples from healthy donors and cancer patients. TCRdb keeps only in-frame clones here, not all; method: immunoSEQ multiplex PCR. The data show tens of thousands of clones, roughly 89% seen once. Sequencing was performed on PBMCs. The receptors originated from a man aged 35 to 55 with colorectal cancer.

The gene calls are TRBV12-5 and TRBJ1-1; D is uncertain. V was pared by 2 bases and J by 6 bases, with 4 bases between. The CDR3 totals 11 residues. The germline gives CDR1 LGHNT, CDR2 FRNRAP. The CDR3 reads CASGLPAEAFF. DNA of the CDR3: TGTGCTAGTGGTTTGCCTGCTGAAGCTTTCTTT.

The V gene is TRBV13, the J gene TRBJ2-1; possibly TRBD1 for D (5 bases). Germline CDR1 is PRHDT and CDR2 is FYEKMQ (reference sequence). V was pared by 4 bases and J by 10 bases, with 11 bases between. The CDR3 is 12 residues long. The chain's CDR3 is CASSSEWGEQFF. The CDR3 nucleotides read TGTGCCAGCAGCTCCGAATGGGGCGAGCAGTTCTTC.

The rearrangement joins TRBV27 to TRBJ1-3, with no clear D. This CDR3 region has 17 residues. V was trimmed by 1 base and J by 0 bases, leaving 13 bases between them. The germline V gene has CDR1 MNHEY and CDR2 SMNVEV (reference sequence). In DNA form, the CDR3 reads TGTGCCAGCAGTTTATTGATGGGCGGACCCTCTGGAAACACCATATATTTT. This translates into CASSLLMGGPSGNTIYF.

The V gene is TRBV6-5, the J gene TRBJ1-3, with D possibly TRBD1 on 5 matching bases. The V and J ends lost 6 bases and 4 bases respectively, with 16 bases between them. The germline gives CDR1 MNHEY, CDR2 SVGAGI. The CDR3 is made up of 15 amino acids. The CDR3 coding sequence is TGTGCCAGCAGGGGTCCGGGGGGTTCAGGAAACACCATATATTTT. It codes for CASRGPGGSGNTIYF.

V and J are TRBV25-1 and TRBJ2-5, with D perhaps matching TRBD2 (5 bases). The CDR3 covers 15 residues. Germline V gene data show CDR1 as MGHDK and CDR2 as SYGVNS. V lost 3 bases to trimming and J lost 2 bases, with 13 bases between them. The CDR3: CASSEERLLQETQYF. The CDR3 nucleotides read TGTGCCAGCAGTGAGGAGCGGCTTCTACAAGAGACCCAGTACTTC.

The chain couples TRBV5-6 to TRBJ1-1; TRBD1 might be the D (6 bases). Looked up from germline, CDR1 is SGHDT and CDR2 is YYEEEE. V lost 4 bases, J lost 7 bases, and 20 bases lay in between. The CDR3 spans 15 residues. The CDR3, as DNA: TGTGCCAGCAGCGGGTCTGGGACAACCAGCAGTGAAGCTTTCTTT. It yields the protein CASSGSGTTSSEAFF.

Written as DNA, the CDR3 is TGTGCCAGCAGCCCACCAAGCGGGAGGGGGCTCAGCGAGCAGTTCTTC. Protein: CASSPPSGRGLSEQFF. The chain couples TRBV7-9 to TRBJ2-1; 10 bases agree with TRBD2. Trimming cost V 5 bases and J 10 bases; bases outside gene matches: 14. CDR3 length: 16 residues. From germline, CDR1 is SEHNR and CDR2 FQNEAQ (reference sequence).

The V and J genes are TRBV6-1 and TRBJ1-5, with D possibly being TRBD1 (6 bases). The CDR3 covers 15 residues. Germline V CDR1 and CDR2: MNHNS, SASEGT. The V and J ends lost 3 bases and 6 bases respectively, with 15 bases between them. CDR3: CASSDGATGFQPQHF. The DNA of the CDR3 is TGTGCCAGCAGTGATGGGGCGACAGGTTTTCAGCCCCAGCATTTT.

This chain links TRBV4-3 with TRBJ2-5; 9 bases are a match to TRBD2. CDR1 and CDR2 (germline): LGHNA, YSLEER. The CDR3 has 16 amino acids. Unmatched junction bases numbered 4, after V lost 0 bases and J lost 2 bases. The CDR3 reads CASSQEWREGQETQYF. The CDR3, as DNA: TGCGCCAGCAGCCAAGAATGGCGGGAGGGACAAGAGACCCAGTACTTC.

V gene TRBV25-1 combines with J gene TRBJ1-2; D might be TRBD1 (6 bases). CDR3 length: 14 amino acids. The V end lost 2 bases, the J end lost 2 bases, and 9 bases lay between the germline ends. CDR1 is MGHDK and CDR2 is SYGVNS in the germline V gene. Here the CDR3 reads CASSEQDRNYGYTF. CDR3 sequence (DNA): TGTGCCAGCAGTGAACAGGACAGAAACTATGGCTACACCTTC.

This chain links TRBV19 with TRBJ2-2; D possibly corresponds to TRBD1 (5 bases). V was pared by 7 bases and J by 2 bases, with 14 bases between. This CDR3 is built from 15 residues. Per germline, CDR1 LNHDA and CDR2 SQIVND (reference sequence). The CDR3 sequence: CASTLRVGNTGELFF. The CDR3 DNA is TGTGCCAGTACCCTCAGGGTGGGAAACACCGGGGAGCTGTTTTTT.

This clone was counted a single time. J is TRBJ1-3 and V is TRBV11-2, with D possibly matching TRBD1 (6 bases). The germline V and J ends were trimmed by 1 base and 2 bases, with 15 bases remaining between them. The CDR3 sequence is 17 residues long. CDR1 is SGHAT, CDR2 FQNNGV, per germline. CDR3 bases: TGTGCCAGCAGCTTAGGGCTTGCGGGGGCGACTGGAAACACCATATATTTT. It specifies CASSLGLAGATGNTIYF.

CDR3 sequence reads: CATNRGGDQPQHF. In DNA, the CDR3 is TGTGCCACCAACAGGGGAGGAGATCAGCCCCAGCATTTT. The V and J genes are TRBV24-1 and TRBJ1-5; 7 nucleotides agree with TRBD1. Germline-derived CDR1 and CDR2 are KGHDR and SFDVKD. The V and J ends lost 8 bases and 5 bases, in that order; junction bases with no gene match: 5. The CDR3 is 13 amino acids.

The chain has TRBV4-1 and TRBJ1-2; D is ambiguous. Germline V CDR1 and CDR2: MGHRA, YSYEKL. Trimming stripped 6 bases from V and 8 bases from J, with 7 bases between. This CDR3 is 10 amino acids long. CDR3 residues: CASRGKGYTF. DNA of the CDR3: TGCGCCAGCAGGGGGAAAGGCTACACCTTC.

V is TRBV10-3 and J is TRBJ1-2; 7 bases map to TRBD1. Germline CDR1 is ENHRY and CDR2 is SYGVKD. The CDR3 totals 13 residues. J lost 2 bases, V lost 6 bases, and 3 bases had no gene match. CDR3 nucleotide sequence: TGTGCCATCAGACCGACAGGGAACTATGGCTACACCTTC. Translated, it gives CAIRPTGNYGYTF.

This sequence joins TRBV27 and TRBJ1-4; D uncertain. The CDR3 contains 14 residues. Germline CDR1 is MNHEY and CDR2 is SMNVEV (reference sequence). The V and J ends lost 3 bases and 3 bases respectively, with 8 bases between them. CDR3 region: CASSFSYANEKLFF. In DNA form, the CDR3 reads TGTGCCAGCAGTTTCTCATATGCTAATGAAAAACTGTTTTTT.